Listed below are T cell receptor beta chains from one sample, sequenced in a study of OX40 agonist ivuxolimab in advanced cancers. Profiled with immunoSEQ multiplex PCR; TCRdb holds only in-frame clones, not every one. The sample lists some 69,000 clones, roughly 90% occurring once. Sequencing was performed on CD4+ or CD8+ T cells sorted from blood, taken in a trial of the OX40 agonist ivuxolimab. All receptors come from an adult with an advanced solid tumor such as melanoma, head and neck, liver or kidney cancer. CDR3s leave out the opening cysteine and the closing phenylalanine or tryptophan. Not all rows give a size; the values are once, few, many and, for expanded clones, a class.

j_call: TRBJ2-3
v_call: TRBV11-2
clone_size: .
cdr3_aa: ASSPYSAGPSTDTQY

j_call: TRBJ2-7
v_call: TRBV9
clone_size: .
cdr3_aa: ASSYSSGGTVYEQY

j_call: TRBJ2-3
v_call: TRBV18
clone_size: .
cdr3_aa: ASSPRQGFTDTQY

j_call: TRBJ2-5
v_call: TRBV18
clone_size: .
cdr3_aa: ASSLGTGSEETQY

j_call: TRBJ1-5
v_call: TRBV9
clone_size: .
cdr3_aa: ASSVGTGDQPQH

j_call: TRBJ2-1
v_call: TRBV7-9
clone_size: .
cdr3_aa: ASREGAGYYNEQF

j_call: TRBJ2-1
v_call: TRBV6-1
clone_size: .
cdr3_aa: ASTGTGKRNEQF

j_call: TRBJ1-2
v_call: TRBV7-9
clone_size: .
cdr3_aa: ASSLDGTGSNYGYT

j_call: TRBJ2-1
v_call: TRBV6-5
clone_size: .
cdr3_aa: ASSPRLAGYNEQF

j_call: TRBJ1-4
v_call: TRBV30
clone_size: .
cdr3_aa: AWRTGWGEKLF

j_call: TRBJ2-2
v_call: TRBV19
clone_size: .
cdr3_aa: ASIGQGMNGELF

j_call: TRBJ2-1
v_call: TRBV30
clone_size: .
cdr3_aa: AWSAGAGAMGEQF

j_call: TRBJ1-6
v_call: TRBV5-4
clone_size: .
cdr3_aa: ASSFRGSPLH

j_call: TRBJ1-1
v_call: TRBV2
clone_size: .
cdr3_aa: ASSDMANTEAF

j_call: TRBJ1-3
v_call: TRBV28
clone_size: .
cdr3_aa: ASQSGNTIY

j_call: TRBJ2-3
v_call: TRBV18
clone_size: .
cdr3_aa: ASSLSTDTQY

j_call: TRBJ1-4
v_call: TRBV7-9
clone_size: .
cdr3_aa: ASTWRRSGVKESEKLF

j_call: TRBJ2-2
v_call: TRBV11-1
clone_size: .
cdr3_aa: ASSFTGSGGPWELF

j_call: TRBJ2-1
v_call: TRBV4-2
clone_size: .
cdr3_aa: ASSRWDSYNEQF

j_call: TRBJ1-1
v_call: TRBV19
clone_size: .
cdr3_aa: ASSIGVGGYNTEAF

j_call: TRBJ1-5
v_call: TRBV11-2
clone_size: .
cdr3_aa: ASSSSGQGTQPQH

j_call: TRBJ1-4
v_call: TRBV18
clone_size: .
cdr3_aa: ASSPPVLGPATNEKLF

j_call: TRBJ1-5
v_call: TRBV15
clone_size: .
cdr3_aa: ATSRGDSNQPQH

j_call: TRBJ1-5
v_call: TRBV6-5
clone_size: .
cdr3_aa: ASSYSSSNQPQH

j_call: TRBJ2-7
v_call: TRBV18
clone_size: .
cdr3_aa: ASSLYTGLAGVYEQY

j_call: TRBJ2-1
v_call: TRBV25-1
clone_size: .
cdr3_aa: ASSGSYNEQF

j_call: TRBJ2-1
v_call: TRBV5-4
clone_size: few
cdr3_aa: ASSRTSGTYNEQF

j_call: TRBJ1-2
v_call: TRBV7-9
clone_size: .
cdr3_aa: ASSLVRGQTPNYGYT

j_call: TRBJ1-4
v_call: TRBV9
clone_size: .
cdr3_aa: ASSPDRGPEKLF

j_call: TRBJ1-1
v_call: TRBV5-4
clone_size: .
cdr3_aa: ASRSPQGGNTEAF

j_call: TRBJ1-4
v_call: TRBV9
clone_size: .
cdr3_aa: ASSGTAQAGEKLF

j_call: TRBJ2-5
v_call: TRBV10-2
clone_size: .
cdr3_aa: ASSDWETQY

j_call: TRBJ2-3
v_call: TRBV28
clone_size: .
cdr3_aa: ASSSLAGGPPDTQY

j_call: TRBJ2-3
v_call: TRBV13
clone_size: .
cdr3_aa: ASSLNSGLAGDTDTQY

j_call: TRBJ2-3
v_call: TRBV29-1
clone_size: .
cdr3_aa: SARGRGYTDTQY

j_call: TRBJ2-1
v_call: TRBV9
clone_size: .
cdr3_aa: ASSVVGGGYNEQF

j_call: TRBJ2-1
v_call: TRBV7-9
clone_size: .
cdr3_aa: ASSFLPGLAGEVEQF

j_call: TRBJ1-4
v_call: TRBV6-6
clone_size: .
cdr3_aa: ASSYSHEKLF

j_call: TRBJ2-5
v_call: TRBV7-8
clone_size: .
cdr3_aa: ASSLGTGATTQY

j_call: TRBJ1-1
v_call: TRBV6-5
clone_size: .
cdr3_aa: ASSYDWNTEAF

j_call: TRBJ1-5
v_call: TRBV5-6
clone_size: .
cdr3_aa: ASSFSRDVLNQLQH

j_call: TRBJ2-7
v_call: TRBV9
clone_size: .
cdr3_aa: ASSVATGGGYPHEQY

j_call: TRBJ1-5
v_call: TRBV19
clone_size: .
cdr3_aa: ASSPTGTVPVNSNQPQH

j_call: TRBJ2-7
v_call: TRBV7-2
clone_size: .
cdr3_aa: ASSLLYEQY

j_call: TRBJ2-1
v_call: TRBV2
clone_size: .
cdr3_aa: ASSEAFPF

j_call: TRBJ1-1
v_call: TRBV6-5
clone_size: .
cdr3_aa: ASSYGGTKPAF

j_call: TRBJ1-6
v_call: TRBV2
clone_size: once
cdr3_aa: ASKEKINSPLH

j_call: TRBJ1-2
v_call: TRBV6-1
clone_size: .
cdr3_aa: ASSEAYRHRGLDGYT

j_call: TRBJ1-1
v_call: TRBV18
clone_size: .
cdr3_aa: ASSYDRGGGNAEAF

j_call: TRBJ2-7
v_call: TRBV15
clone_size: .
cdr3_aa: ATSRDLPGQGVPEQY

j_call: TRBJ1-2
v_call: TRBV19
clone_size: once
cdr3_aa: ASSENRNYGYT

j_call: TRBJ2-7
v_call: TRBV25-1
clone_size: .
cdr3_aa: ASSHTSSYEQY

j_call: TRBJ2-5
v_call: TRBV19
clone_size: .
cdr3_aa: ASSIGSRGEETQY

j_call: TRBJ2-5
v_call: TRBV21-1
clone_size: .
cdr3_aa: ASSKPTNFGPASETQY

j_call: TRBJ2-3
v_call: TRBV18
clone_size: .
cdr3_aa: ASSSNLGASTDTQY

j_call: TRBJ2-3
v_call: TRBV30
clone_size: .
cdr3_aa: AWSRRLAGYTDTQY

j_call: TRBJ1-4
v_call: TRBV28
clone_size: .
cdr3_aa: ASSLRDGFNNEKLF

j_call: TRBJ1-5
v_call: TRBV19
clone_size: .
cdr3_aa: ASSSHINVGNQPQH

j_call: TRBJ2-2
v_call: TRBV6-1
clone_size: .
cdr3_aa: ASKHKGNTGELF